This TCR beta chain stems from a study of shared clonotypes between healthy human individuals (TCRdb year 2020). With respect to the entire study: A couple of women and a few men aged 18 to 49 years were included in the cohort. Per donor, three plates each were used for CD4 naive and CD4 memory, two for CD8 naive, and one for CD8 memory. Blood TCR repertoires of several healthy adults were deeply sequenced to estimate repertoire size and the extent of clonotype sharing between individuals. Libraries were prepared and TCR repertoires were sequenced by different laboratories using diverse techniques, in order to increase sequencing depth and limit assay-specific biases. Between about 0.85 and 10 billion PBMCs per donor were obtained by leukapheresis. Study-wide conclusions, independent of this receptor: Compared with non-shared clonotypes, the clonotypes found in all four sorted-subset donors had higher generation probabilities. Rarefaction of sorted-subset datasets indicated incomplete sequencing despite the large sequencing depth. Sampling was restricted to blood, and TCR repertoires in tissue are likely to differ from TCR repertoires in blood. Because the study included a small number of donors, the genetic and exposure-history diversity represented was limited. When several donors were compared, the shared fraction of clonotypes was about 5% for naive CD4, more than 3% for naive CD8, 2.3% for memory CD4, and 0.35% to 0.4% for memory CD8. Pairwise subsampling led to the expectation that sequencing depth would affect the degree of clonotype sharing among donors. Larger estimated clonotype richness was generally found for naive subsets than for memory subsets.

Using the deep immunoSEQ assay, TCR CDR3 regions were amplified from genomic DNA by multiplex PCR. Extracted genomic DNA from each cell subset was distributed evenly across all wells of several immunoSEQ 96-well plates, and each plate was treated as a replicate. For sorted subsets, each replicate PCR was loaded with roughly 0.2 ug genomic DNA, equivalent to 30,000 to 35,000 T cell genomes. The purified libraries were quantified using a Qubit 3.0 fluorometer, sized with a Bioanalyzer 2100, and then quantified again using the KAPA Library Quantification kit. A separate single-read 150-cycle Illumina NextSeq 550 flow cell was used to sequence each immunoSEQ 96-well plate. The published analysis was carried out like this. Because the immunoSEQ output held only junctional sequences and lacked quality scores, the filtering could not match the filtering applied to full-length reads. Sequences were annotated with PyIR, a Python wrapper for IgBLAST v1.9, and V/J genes and CDR3 were assigned using IMGT germline references. Reads with weak V/J assignments (E-value above 1e-6), missing CDR3, stop codons, out-of-frame junctions, or ambiguous translated residues were removed. A V3J clonotype was defined by an identical inferred V gene, J gene, and CDR3 amino acid sequence. To compute the percentage overlap between repertoires, the number of shared unique clonotypes was divided by the size of the smaller repertoire. Three approaches were used to assess repertoire richness: RTK rarefaction, the Chao1 estimator, and Recon v2.1 estimates of unobserved clonotypes. For all TCRbeta clonotypes obtained by the gDNA method from a few donors, generation probabilities were computed with OLGA. Entries here come from immuneACCESS through TCRdb and include only in-frame sequences with V and J called. Some clones fail to appear in such tables; in the studies checked, an unresolved V gene covers under half of the shortfall, and the cause of the remainder is unknown. Clone size and V and J calls were adopted from that table, with D and trimming inferred from the DNA. Recorded for this sample are approximately 1,500,000 clones; roughly 97% of them occurred a single time. Roughly 1.1% of the sample goes to the ten largest clones.

Donors were healthy HIV-negative adults with no recently reported acute infections or vaccinations. Only Caucasian adults living in Nashville, Tennessee, USA were represented among the donors. CD4+ T cells were enriched by magnetic negative selection; naive cells were then positively selected on CD45RA, and the negative fraction formed the memory subset. Blood was obtained by leukapheresis, after which PBMCs were separated by Ficoll-Histopaque density gradient centrifugation and cryopreserved in liquid nitrogen vapor phase. Analytical flow cytometry was used to check the purity and quantity of each magnetically sorted T cell population. From each sorted fraction, genomic DNA was isolated and quantified by UV absorbance on a Nanodrop 2000c. The germline V gene provides CDR1 SGHTA and CDR2 FQGNSA. The CDR3 goes from the cysteine to the phenylalanine over 13 residues. Solely the CDR3 DNA is kept, with 39 bases framed from the first base. The junction carries 7 bases between V and J, which are trimmed by 1 base and 3 bases respectively.

Details on this clone: Its cognate antigen has yet to be identified. Nothing much larger sits one base from this clone, and base qualities are not available.

The chain joins TRBV7-2 to TRBJ2-7; the D segment cannot be called with confidence. This clonotype was sampled from a man younger than 40 in good health. Input material: naive CD4+ T cells sorted from blood. Sample cell subset or site, as interpreted from the label and publication: CD45RA+ positively selected. The DNA sequence follows: TGTGCCAGCAGCTTAGAGAAGTTCTACGAGCAGTACTTC. It is translated as CASSLEKFYEQYF.